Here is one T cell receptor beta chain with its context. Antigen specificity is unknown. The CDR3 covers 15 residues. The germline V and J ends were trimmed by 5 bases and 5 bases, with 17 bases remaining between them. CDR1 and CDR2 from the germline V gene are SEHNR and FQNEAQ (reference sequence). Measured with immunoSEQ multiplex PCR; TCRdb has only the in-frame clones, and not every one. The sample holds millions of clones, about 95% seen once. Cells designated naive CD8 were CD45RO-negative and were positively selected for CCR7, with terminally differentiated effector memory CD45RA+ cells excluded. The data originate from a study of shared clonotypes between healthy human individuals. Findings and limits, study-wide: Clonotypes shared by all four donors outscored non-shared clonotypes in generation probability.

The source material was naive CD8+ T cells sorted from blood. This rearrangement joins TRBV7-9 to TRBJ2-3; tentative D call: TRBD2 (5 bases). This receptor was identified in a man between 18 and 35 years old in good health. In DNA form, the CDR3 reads TGTGCCAGCAGCCTCCCGGAGGTCGGGGAAGATACGCAGTATTTT. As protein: CASSLPEVGEDTQYF.